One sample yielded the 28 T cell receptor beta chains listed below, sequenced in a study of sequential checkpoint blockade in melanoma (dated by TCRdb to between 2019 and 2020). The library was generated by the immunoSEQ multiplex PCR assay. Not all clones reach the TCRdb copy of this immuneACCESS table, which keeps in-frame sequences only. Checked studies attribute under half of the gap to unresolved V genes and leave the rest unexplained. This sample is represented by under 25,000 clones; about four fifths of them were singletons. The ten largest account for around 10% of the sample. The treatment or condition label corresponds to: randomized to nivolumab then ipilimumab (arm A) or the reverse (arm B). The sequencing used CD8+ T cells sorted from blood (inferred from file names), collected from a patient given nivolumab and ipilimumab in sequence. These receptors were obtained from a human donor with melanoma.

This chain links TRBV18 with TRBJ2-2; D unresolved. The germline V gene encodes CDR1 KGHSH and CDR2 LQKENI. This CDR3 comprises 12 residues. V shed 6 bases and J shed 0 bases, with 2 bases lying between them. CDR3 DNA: TGTGCCAGCTCCGCGAACACCGGGGAGCTGTTTTTT. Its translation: CASSANTGELFF.

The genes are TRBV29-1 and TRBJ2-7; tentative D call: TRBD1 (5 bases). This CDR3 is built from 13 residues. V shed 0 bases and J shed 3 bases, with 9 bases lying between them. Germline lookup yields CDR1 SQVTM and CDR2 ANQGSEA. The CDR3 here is CSVEDRVLYEQYF. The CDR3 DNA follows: TGCAGCGTTGAAGACAGGGTCCTCTACGAGCAGTACTTC.

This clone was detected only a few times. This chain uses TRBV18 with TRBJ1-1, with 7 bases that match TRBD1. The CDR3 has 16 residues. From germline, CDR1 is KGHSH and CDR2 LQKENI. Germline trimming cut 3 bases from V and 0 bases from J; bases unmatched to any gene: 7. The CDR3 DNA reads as TGTGCCAGCTCACCCACTTCGGGACAGATGAACACTGAAGCTTTCTTT. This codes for CASSPTSGQMNTEAFF.

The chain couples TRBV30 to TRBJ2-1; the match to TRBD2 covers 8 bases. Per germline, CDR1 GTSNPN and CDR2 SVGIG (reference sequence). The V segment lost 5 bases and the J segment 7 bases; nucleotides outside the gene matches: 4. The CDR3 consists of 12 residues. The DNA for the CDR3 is TGTGCCTGGGGAGCGGGAGTGAATGAGCAGTTCTTC. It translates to CAWGAGVNEQFF.

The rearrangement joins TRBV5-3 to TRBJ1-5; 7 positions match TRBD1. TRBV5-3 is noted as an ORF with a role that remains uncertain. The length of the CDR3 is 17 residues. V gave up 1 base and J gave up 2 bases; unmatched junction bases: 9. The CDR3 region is CARSLSTGETCNQPQHF. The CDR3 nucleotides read TGTGCCAGAAGCTTGAGTACAGGGGAAACGTGCAATCAGCCCCAGCATTTT.

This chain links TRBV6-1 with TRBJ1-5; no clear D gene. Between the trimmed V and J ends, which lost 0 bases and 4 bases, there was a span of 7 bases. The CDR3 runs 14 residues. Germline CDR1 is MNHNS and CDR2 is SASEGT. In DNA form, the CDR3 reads TGTGCCAGCAGTGAAGCCCAGGCGAATCAGCCCCAGCATTTT. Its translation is CASSEAQANQPQHF.

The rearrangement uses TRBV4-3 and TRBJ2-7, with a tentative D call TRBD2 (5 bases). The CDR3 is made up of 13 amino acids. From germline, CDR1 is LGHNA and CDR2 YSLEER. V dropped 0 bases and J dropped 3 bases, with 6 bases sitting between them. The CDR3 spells CASSQERGYEQYF. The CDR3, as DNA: TGCGCCAGCAGCCAAGAACGGGGCTACGAGCAGTACTTC.

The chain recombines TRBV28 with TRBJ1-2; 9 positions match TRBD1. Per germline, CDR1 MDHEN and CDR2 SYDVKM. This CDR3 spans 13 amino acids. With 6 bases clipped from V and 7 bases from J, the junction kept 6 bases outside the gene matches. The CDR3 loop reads CASRTGTGTGYTF. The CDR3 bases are TGTGCCAGCAGAACCGGGACAGGGACTGGCTACACCTTC.

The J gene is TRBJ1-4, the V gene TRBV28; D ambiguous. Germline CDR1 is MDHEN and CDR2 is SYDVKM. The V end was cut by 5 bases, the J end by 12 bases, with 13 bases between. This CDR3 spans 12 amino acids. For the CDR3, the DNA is TGTGCCAGCAGTCCCGGGCTGAGGGAACTGTTTTTT. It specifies CASSPGLRELFF.

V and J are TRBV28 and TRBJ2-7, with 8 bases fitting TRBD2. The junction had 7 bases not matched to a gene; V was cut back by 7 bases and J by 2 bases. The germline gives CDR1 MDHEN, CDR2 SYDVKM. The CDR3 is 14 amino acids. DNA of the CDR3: TGTGCCAGCACCGTGCCGGGACTAGCCTACGAGCAGTACTTC. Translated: CASTVPGLAYEQYF.

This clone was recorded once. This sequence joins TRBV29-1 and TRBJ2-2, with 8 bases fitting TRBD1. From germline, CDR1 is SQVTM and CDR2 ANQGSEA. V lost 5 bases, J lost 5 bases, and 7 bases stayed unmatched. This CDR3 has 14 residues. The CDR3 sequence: CSVSGQGRTGELFF. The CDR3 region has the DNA TGCAGCGTTTCCGGACAGGGACGGACCGGGGAGCTGTTTTTT.

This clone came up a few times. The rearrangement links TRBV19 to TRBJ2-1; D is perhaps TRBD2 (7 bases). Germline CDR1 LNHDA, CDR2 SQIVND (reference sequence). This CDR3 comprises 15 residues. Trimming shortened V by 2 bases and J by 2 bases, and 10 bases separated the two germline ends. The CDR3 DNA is TGTGCCAGTAGTATAAGGGGGGGAACCTACAATGAGCAGTTCTTC. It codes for CASSIRGGTYNEQFF.

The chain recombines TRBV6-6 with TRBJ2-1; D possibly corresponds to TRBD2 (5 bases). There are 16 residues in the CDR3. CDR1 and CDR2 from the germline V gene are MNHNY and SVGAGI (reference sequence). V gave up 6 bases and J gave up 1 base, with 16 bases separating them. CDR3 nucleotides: TGTGCCAGCAGGGCACTGGATAGCGTATCCTACAATGAGCAGTTCTTC. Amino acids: CASRALDSVSYNEQFF.

The CDR3 region is CASSAHRSGSNEQYF. In DNA, the CDR3 is TGTGCCAGTAGTGCCCACCGGTCGGGATCCAACGAGCAGTACTTC. This chain links TRBV19 with TRBJ2-7, with D maybe TRBD2 (5 bases). The ends were cut back, 5 bases at V and 5 bases at J, with 19 bases in the middle. The CDR3 is made up of 15 amino acids. CDR1 LNHDA and CDR2 SQIVND come from the germline V gene (reference sequence).

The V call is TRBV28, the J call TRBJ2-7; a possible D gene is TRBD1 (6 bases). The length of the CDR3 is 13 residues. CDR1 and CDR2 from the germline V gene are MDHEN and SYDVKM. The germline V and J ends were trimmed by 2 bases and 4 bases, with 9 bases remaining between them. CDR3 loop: CASSLTGRYEQYF. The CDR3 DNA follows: TGTGCCAGCAGTTTAACAGGGCGATACGAGCAGTACTTC. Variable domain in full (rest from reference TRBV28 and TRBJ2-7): DVKVTQSSRYLVKRTGEKVFLECVQDMDHENMFWYRQDPGLGLRLIYFSYDVKMKEKGDIPEGYSVSREKKERFSLILESASTNQTSMYLCASSLTGRYEQYFGPGTRLTVT.

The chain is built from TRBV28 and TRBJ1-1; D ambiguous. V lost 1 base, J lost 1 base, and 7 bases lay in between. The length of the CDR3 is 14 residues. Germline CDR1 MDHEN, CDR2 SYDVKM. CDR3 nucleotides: TGTGCCAGCAGTTTATTGCCGGGGAACACTGAAGCTTTCTTT. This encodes CASSLLPGNTEAFF. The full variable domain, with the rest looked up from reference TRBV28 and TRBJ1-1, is DVKVTQSSRYLVKRTGEKVFLECVQDMDHENMFWYRQDPGLGLRLIYFSYDVKMKEKGDIPEGYSVSREKKERFSLILESASTNQTSMYLCASSLLPGNTEAFFGQGTRLTVV.

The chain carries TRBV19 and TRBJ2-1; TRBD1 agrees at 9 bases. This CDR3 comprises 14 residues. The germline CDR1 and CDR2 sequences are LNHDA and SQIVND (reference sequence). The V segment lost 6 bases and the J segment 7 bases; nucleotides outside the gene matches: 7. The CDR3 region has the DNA TGTGCCAGTAGGGGACAGGGCCAAGGGAATGAGCAGTTCTTC. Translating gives CASRGQGQGNEQFF.

CDR3 coding DNA: TGTGCCAGCAGTTTCCAGTCTGGAAACACCATATATTTT. It translates to CASSFQSGNTIYF. This sequence joins TRBV6-6 and TRBJ1-3; unclear D gene. This CDR3 contains 13 residues. V was trimmed by 4 bases and J by 1 base, leaving 5 bases between them. The germline CDR1 and CDR2 sequences are MNHNY and SVGAGI (reference sequence).

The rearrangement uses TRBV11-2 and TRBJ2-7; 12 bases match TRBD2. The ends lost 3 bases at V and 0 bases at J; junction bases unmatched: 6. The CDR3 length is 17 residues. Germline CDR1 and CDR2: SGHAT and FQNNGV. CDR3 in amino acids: CASSLGLAGGYSYEQYF. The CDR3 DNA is TGTGCCAGCAGCTTGGGGCTAGCGGGAGGGTACTCCTACGAGCAGTACTTC.

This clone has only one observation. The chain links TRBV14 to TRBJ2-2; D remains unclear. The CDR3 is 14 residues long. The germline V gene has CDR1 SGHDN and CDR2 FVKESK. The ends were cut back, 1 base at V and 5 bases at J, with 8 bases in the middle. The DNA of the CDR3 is TGTGCCAGCAGCCAAGCTATGCTAACCGGGGAGCTGTTTTTT. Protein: CASSQAMLTGELFF. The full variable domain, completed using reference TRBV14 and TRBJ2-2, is EAGVTQFPSHSVIEKGQTVTLRCDPISGHDNLYWYRRVMGKEIKFLLHFVKESKQDESGMPNNRFLAERTGGTYSTLKVQPAELEDSGVYFCASSQAMLTGELFFGEGSRLTVL.

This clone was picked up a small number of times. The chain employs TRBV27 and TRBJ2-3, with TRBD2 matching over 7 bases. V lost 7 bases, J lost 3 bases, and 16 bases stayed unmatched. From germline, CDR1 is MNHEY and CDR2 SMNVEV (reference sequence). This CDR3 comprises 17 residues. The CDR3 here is CASNPSGGGVSTDTQYF. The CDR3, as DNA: TGTGCCAGCAACCCCTCCGGGGGAGGGGTGAGTACAGATACGCAGTATTTT.

In DNA form, the CDR3 reads TGCAGCGTTGGAGACACCGGGGAGCTGTTTTTT. It translates to CSVGDTGELFF. The chain recombines TRBV29-1 with TRBJ2-2; D gene uncertain. CDR1 and CDR2 (germline): SQVTM, ANQGSEA. The ends were cut back, 4 bases at V and 3 bases at J, with 3 bases in the middle. CDR3 length equals 11 residues.

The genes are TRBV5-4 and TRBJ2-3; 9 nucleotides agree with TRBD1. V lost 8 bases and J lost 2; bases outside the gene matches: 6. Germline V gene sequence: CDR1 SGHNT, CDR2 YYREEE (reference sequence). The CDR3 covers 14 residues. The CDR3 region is CASRDRAFTDTQYF. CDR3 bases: TGTGCCAGTCGGGACAGGGCTTTCACAGATACGCAGTATTTT. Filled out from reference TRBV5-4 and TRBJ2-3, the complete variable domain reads ETGVTQSPTHLIKTRGQQVTLRCSSQSGHNTVSWYQQALGQGPQFIFQYYREEENGRGNFPPRFSGLQFPNYSSELNVNALELDDSALYLCASRDRAFTDTQYFGPGTRLTVL.

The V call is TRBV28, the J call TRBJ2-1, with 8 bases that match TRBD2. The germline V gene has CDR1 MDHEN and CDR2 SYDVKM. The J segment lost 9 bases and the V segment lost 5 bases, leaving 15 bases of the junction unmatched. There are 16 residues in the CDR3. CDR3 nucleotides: TGTGCCAGCAGTAGCCCTCGGCGGGGGGTTTGGGGTGAGCAGTTCTTC. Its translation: CASSSPRRGVWGEQFF.

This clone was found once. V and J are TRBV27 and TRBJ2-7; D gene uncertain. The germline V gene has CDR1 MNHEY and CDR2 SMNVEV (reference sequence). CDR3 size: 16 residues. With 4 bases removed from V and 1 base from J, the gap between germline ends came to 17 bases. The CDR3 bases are TGTGCCAGCAGTTCCTTTGCAACGGGTGGGTCCTACGAGCAGTACTTC. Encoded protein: CASSSFATGGSYEQYF.

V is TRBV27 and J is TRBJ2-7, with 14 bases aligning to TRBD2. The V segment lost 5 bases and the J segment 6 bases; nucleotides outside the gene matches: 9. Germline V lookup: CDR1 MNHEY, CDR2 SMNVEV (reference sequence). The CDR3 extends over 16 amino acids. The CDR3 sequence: CASSESGTSGSGEQYF. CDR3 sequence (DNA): TGTGCCAGCAGTGAATCCGGGACTAGCGGGAGTGGCGAGCAGTACTTC.

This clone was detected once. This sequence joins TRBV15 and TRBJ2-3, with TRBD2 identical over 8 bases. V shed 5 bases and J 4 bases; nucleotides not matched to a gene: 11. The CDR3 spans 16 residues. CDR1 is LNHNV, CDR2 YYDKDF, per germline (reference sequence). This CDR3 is CATSRLIAGSSDTQYF. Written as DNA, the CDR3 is TGTGCCACCAGCCGCCTGATAGCGGGGTCCTCAGATACGCAGTATTTT.

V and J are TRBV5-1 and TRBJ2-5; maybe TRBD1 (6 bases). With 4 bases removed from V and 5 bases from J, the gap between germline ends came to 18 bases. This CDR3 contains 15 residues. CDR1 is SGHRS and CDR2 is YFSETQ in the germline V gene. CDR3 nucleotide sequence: TGCGCCAGCAGCAAAAACGGACAGCCAGGGGAGACCCAGTACTTC. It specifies CASSKNGQPGETQYF.